This T cell receptor beta chain was sequenced during a study of PD-L1 blockade in urothelial cancer. Study context: Patients went on atezolizumab in about 2014, receiving 1,200 mg intravenously every 3 weeks. At 6 weeks and at 3 weeks (second dose) after treatment start, blood was analyzed. Across blood samples, T cells had a median count of 141,255.

Germline V CDR1 and CDR2: LNHDA, SQIVND (reference sequence). The length of the CDR3 is 16 residues. Unmatched junction bases numbered 15, after V lost 4 bases and J lost 9 bases. Time point described: pretreatment peripheral blood. Each PCR had synthetic TCR analog templates added to it as a spike-in. Assay used: immunoSEQ multiplex PCR; TCRdb lists only in-frame clones, some missing. This sample has some 74,000 clones; around four fifths occur once, and the top ten carry about 7.4%. This chain links TRBV19 with TRBJ2-1, with 7 nucleotides matching TRBD1. The clonotype was recovered from a middle-aged man with urothelial cancer. Sequencing was performed on PBMCs, taken around atezolizumab (anti-PD-L1) treatment. The CDR3 loop reads CASSTTDRVGKGEQFF. CDR3 nucleotides: TGTGCCAGTAGTACCACTGACAGGGTCGGAAAAGGTGAGCAGTTCTTC.